A selection of T cell receptor beta chains follows, all from one sample in a study of OX40 agonist ivuxolimab in advanced cancers. Sequenced by immunoSEQ multiplex PCR; TCRdb stores in-frame clones only, minus some. The sample lists about 150,000 clones; 90% to 95% were seen once. The sequencing used CD4+ or CD8+ T cells sorted from blood, collected in a trial of the OX40 agonist ivuxolimab. All receptors come from an adult with an advanced solid tumor such as melanoma, head and neck, liver or kidney cancer. Each CDR3 is given with its conserved first and last residue. D genes are given only for firm matches. Rows give clone size only sometimes, using once, few, many, or a class for an expanded clone.

d_call,j_call,clone_size,v_call,cdr3_nt,cdr3_aa
TRBD1,TRBJ1-1,.,TRBV5-1,TGCGCCAGCAGCGTGGACAGGCCGGGCACTGAAGCTTTCTTT,CASSVDRPGTEAFF
TRBD1,TRBJ1-4,once,TRBV2,TGTGCCAGCAGTGGACAGGGGCCGCCAATGAAAAAACTGTTTTTT,CASSGQGPPMKKLFF
.,TRBJ2-5,.,TRBV6-1,TGTGCCAGCAGTGCCTGGGGAAACCAAGAGACCCAGTACTTC,CASSAWGNQETQYF
.,TRBJ2-1,.,TRBV19,TGTGCCAGTAGTCGCATCGGGGCGTCTGAATACAATGAGCAGTTCTTC,CASSRIGASEYNEQFF
TRBD1,TRBJ1-2,.,TRBV19,TGTGCCAGTTCCCATACAGGGGGCGACTATGGCTACACCTTC,CASSHTGGDYGYTF
.,TRBJ2-2,.,TRBV27,TGTGCCAGCAGTCCCGCGAGGAGCACCGGGGAGCTGTTTTTT,CASSPARSTGELFF
TRBD1,TRBJ1-1,.,TRBV5-1,TGCGCCAGCAGCTTGGAGGGGGCGAACACTGAAGCTTTCTTT,CASSLEGANTEAFF
.,TRBJ2-1,.,TRBV29-1,TGCAGCGTGGGCGGGACTCCCAATGAGCAGTTCTTC,CSVGGTPNEQFF
TRBD2,TRBJ2-1,.,TRBV6-4,TGTGCCAGCAGTCGAGCGGGAAGGACCTACAATGAGCAGTTCTTC,CASSRAGRTYNEQFF
.,TRBJ2-7,.,TRBV6-5,TGTGCCATCCCAGGGGAGGAGCAGTACTTC,CAIPGEEQYF
TRBD2,TRBJ2-7,.,TRBV28,TGTGCCAGCAGACCACGAGGGGTTAGCGGGAGGGCAGGATACGAGCAGTACTTC,CASRPRGVSGRAGYEQYF
.,TRBJ1-6,.,TRBV6-6,TGTGCCAGCAGTGACATACCGGATTCACCCCTCCACTTT,CASSDIPDSPLHF
.,TRBJ1-5,.,TRBV6-6,TGTGCCAGCAGTCCGTATAATCAGCCCCAGCATTTT,CASSPYNQPQHF
.,TRBJ2-7,.,TRBV6-5,TGTGCCAGCAGCCACCGGGAACGGACCCGCGAGCAGTACTTC,CASSHRERTREQYF
.,TRBJ1-4,.,TRBV7-9,TGTGCCAGCAGCCCCAAGGGCGCAGGGCTACCAATGAAACTGTTTTTT,CASSPKGAGLPMKLFF
.,TRBJ1-1,.,TRBV7-2,TGTGCCAGCAGACGATCCAGGGAGGACACTGAAGCTTTCTTT,CASRRSREDTEAFF
.,TRBJ1-5,.,TRBV4-1,TGCGCCAGCAGCCAAGACGCCAGAAACAATCAGCCCCAGCATTTT,CASSQDARNNQPQHF
TRBD2,TRBJ2-1,.,TRBV6-6,TGTGCCAGCAGTTACCGGGGGGGGACCTACAATGAGCAGTTCTTC,CASSYRGGTYNEQFF
TRBD2,TRBJ2-1,.,TRBV5-4,TGTGCCAGCAGCGTTAGCGGGAGGCCCTACAATGAGCAGTTCTTC,CASSVSGRPYNEQFF
.,TRBJ1-2,.,TRBV19,TGTGCCAGTAGTATAGTGGCTAACTATGGCTACACCTTC,CASSIVANYGYTF
.,TRBJ2-7,.,TRBV18,TGTGCCAGCTCGCCTAGCCTAGGGACGGGCGAGCAGTACTTC,CASSPSLGTGEQYF
TRBD1,TRBJ2-6,.,TRBV19,TGTGCCAGTAGTATACAGGGGGTTGGGGCCAACGTCCTGACTTTC,CASSIQGVGANVLTF
TRBD1,TRBJ2-7,.,TRBV6-1,TGTGCCAGCAGCACAGGGGGAGGCTACGAGCAGTACTTC,CASSTGGGYEQYF
.,TRBJ1-2,.,TRBV19,TGTGCCAGTAGTAGGGGGTTGGGGGGCGGCTATGGCTACACCTTC,CASSRGLGGGYGYTF
TRBD1,TRBJ1-2,.,TRBV19,TGTGCCAGTAGTACGACAGGGATCAACTATGGCTACACCTTC,CASSTTGINYGYTF
TRBD1,TRBJ1-6,.,TRBV13,TGTGCCAGCACCCCGCGGAGACAGGGAGGCTCCTATAATTCACCCCTCCACTTT,CASTPRRQGGSYNSPLHF
.,TRBJ1-2,.,TRBV9,TGTGCCAGCAGCGTAGAGGGTACGCCAAATCCCTATGGCTACACCTTC,CASSVEGTPNPYGYTF
TRBD1,TRBJ1-2,.,TRBV27,TGTGCCAGCAGTCTAAGCCCCGGGACAGGTGCACCTATTAACTATGGCTACACCTTC,CASSLSPGTGAPINYGYTF
.,TRBJ2-2,.,TRBV6-5,TGTGCCAGCAGTTACTCACAGACGAACACCGGGGAGCTGTTTTTT,CASSYSQTNTGELFF
.,TRBJ1-2,.,TRBV14,TGTGCCAGCAGCCAAGATGTGACGGCAGCTAAATATGGCTACACCTTC,CASSQDVTAAKYGYTF
.,TRBJ1-5,.,TRBV5-6,TGTGCCAGCAGCCACGCCAGGCGGGGCGTTCAGCCCCAGCATTTT,CASSHARRGVQPQHF
TRBD1,TRBJ2-6,.,TRBV2,TGTGCCAGCAGTGGGGACAGGGTCGAATTAGTCCTGACTTTC,CASSGDRVELVLTF
.,TRBJ1-2,.,TRBV29-1,TGCAGCATCCGCCTCCGGGGGGGCAGCTATGGCTACACCTTC,CSIRLRGGSYGYTF
TRBD2,TRBJ2-3,.,TRBV9,TGTGCCAGCAGCTTGACTAGCGGGGGGTCACCTAGCACAGATACGCAGTATTTT,CASSLTSGGSPSTDTQYF
.,TRBJ2-5,.,TRBV11-2,TGTGCCAGCAGCCCTATAGGGGGGCTAGAGACCCAGTACTTC,CASSPIGGLETQYF
TRBD1,TRBJ2-5,.,TRBV7-3,TGTGCCAGCAGCCCGACAGGGGAAGGGACCCAGTACTTC,CASSPTGEGTQYF
TRBD1,TRBJ2-6,.,TRBV12-5,TGTGCTAGTGGTTTGGTACTCAAGGAGACAGGGCCTGTCTCTGGGGCCAACGTCCTGACTTTC,CASGLVLKETGPVSGANVLTF
.,TRBJ2-1,.,TRBV23-1,TGCGCCAGCAGATCGCCCAGGGACATGACAAATGAGCAGTTCTTC,CASRSPRDMTNEQFF
.,TRBJ2-5,.,TRBV25-1,TGTGCCAGCAGTGAAGAGCTGGGGGAGACCCAGTACTTC,CASSEELGETQYF
.,TRBJ1-2,.,TRBV18,TGTGCCAGCTCTCCTTTTACCGGGACGGCTTCCTATGGCTACACCTTC,CASSPFTGTASYGYTF
.,TRBJ1-5,.,TRBV6-4,TGTGCCAGCAGTCCCCAACGTTCCCAGCCCCAGCATTTT,CASSPQRSQPQHF
.,TRBJ1-2,.,TRBV27,TGTGCCAGCAGTTTAGGCACGGGCCAAGGCTACACCTTC,CASSLGTGQGYTF
TRBD2,TRBJ2-7,.,TRBV5-1,TGCGCCAGCAGCTCCTTAGCGGGAGGGACCTACGAGCAGTACTTC,CASSSLAGGTYEQYF
TRBD2,TRBJ2-3,.,TRBV7-9,TGTGCCAGCAGCCCACGAGCGGGGAGCACAGATACGCAGTATTTT,CASSPRAGSTDTQYF
TRBD2,TRBJ2-7,.,TRBV28,TGTGCCAGCAGTCCCTCGCTCCCACTAGCGGGACCTAACGAGCAGTACTTC,CASSPSLPLAGPNEQYF
.,TRBJ2-3,once,TRBV7-8,TGTGCCAGCAGCTTGAGGGACGGAACCACAGATACGCAGTATTTT,CASSLRDGTTDTQYF
.,TRBJ1-1,.,TRBV4-1,TGCGCCAGCAAACAAGGGGGCACTGAAGCTTTCTTT,CASKQGGTEAFF
.,TRBJ2-3,once,TRBV7-2,TGTGCCAGCAGCCCACAGTGGAGGGATACGCAGTATTTT,CASSPQWRDTQYF